This record covers a single T cell receptor beta chain. Antigen specificity is unknown. The sample belongs to a study of CD8 T cells in ankylosing spondylitis. Overall study findings and caveats: Disease-linked clones displayed a CD8+ phenotype and appeared relatively rarely in peripheral blood. Reports of some motif variants in reactive arthritis synovial fluid and blood predate this one. Researchers reportedly found disease-linked clones significantly enriched in matched ankylosing spondylitis synovial fluid. Seemingly distinctive of ankylosing spondylitis blood was a TCR beta motif formed by eight highly homologous variants.

Library preparation for TCR beta used quantitative 5'-RACE with molecular barcodes. TCRdb used MiXCR to reprocess the 5' RACE reads, holding one entry per CDR3 protein. Of 300,000 to 400,000 distinct CDR3 sequences listed, about a fifth are singletons. V was cut by 4 bases and J by 9 bases, with 12 bases left in between. This CDR3 is 12 amino acids long. Germline CDR1 SEHNR, CDR2 FQNEAQ (reference sequence). Sequencing was performed on blood, either unsorted or a sorted T cell fraction (not recorded which). The chain employs TRBV7-9 and TRBJ2-5, with D possibly called TRBD1 or TRBD2 (6 bases each). The sequence was obtained from a male donor with ankylosing spondylitis. The CDR3 coding sequence is TGTGCCAGCAGCTCAACAGGGACTGCCCAGTACTTC. It encodes CASSSTGTAQYF.